Listed below are T cell receptor beta chains from one sample, sequenced in a study of blood T cell repertoires in COVID-19. The data were produced by immunoSEQ multiplex PCR, yet TCRdb's version contains in-frame clones alone and is incomplete. The sample contains more than 90,000 clones, 91% of which appear only once. The sample consisted of peripheral blood. These receptors were taken from a man aged 45 to 65 with acute or convalescent COVID-19. The CDR3 runs from the conserved cysteine through the conserved F or W. A D gene is named only where the DNA matches it firmly. Size is omitted from some rows. Given values are once, few, many or a class for expanded clones.

CDR3 length,J gene,V gene,D gene,clone size,CDR3 DNA,CDR3 protein
15,TRBJ2-7,TRBV5-1,TRBD1,NA,TGCGCCAGCAGCCCGCAGGGACAGGGGGCTTGGGAGCAGTACTTC,CASSPQGQGAWEQYF
15,TRBJ2-2,TRBV5-4,NA,NA,TGTGCCAGCAGCTTGGGGGGGCGGGTCACCGGGGAGCTGTTTTTT,CASSLGGRVTGELFF
16,TRBJ1-1,TRBV2,TRBD1,NA,TGTGCCAGCAGTGTGGACAGGGGAGACCTGAACACTGAAGCTTTCTTT,CASSVDRGDLNTEAFF
16,TRBJ2-2,TRBV5-1,TRBD1,NA,TGCGCCAGCAGCGTAGGACAGGGTAGGAACACCGGGGAGCTGTTTTTT,CASSVGQGRNTGELFF
15,TRBJ2-1,TRBV7-2,NA,NA,TGTGCCAGCAGTCACCGTTTCACAGGGAGTGATGAGCAGTTCTTC,CASSHRFTGSDEQFF
16,TRBJ1-5,TRBV19,NA,NA,TGTGCCAGTAGTATAGATAGCCTTTATAGCAATCAGCCCCAGCATTTT,CASSIDSLYSNQPQHF
14,TRBJ1-5,TRBV29-1,NA,NA,TGCAGCGCGCGGGGAGGGCCTAGCAATCAGCCCCAGCATTTT,CSARGGPSNQPQHF
16,TRBJ1-6,TRBV5-1,TRBD1,NA,TGCGCCAGCAGCTTGGTCCCCGGGACAGCGCGGTCACCCCTCCACTTT,CASSLVPGTARSPLHF
17,TRBJ2-1,TRBV28,TRBD2,once,TGTGCCAGCAGTTTATCACCCCTAGCGGGGGGTCGGGATGAGCAGTTCTTC,CASSLSPLAGGRDEQFF
12,TRBJ1-1,TRBV19,NA,NA,TGTGCCAGTATAGATTTGTCTAGGAAAGCTTTCTTT,CASIDLSRKAFF
11,TRBJ1-1,TRBV29-1,NA,NA,TGCAGCGCCGTCCGCAGGGAAGGAGCTTTCTTT,CSAVRREGAFF
15,TRBJ2-1,TRBV6-4,TRBD1,NA,TGTGCCAGCAGTACAACCGGGACAGGGGGAAATGAGCAGTTCTTC,CASSTTGTGGNEQFF
13,TRBJ2-1,TRBV19,NA,NA,TGTGCCAGTAGTATGAGTGACTACAATGAGCAGTTCTTC,CASSMSDYNEQFF
17,TRBJ1-2,TRBV4-2,TRBD1,NA,TGTGCCAGCAGCCAAGGGGACAGGGATCTCGCTAACTATGGCTACACCTTC,CASSQGDRDLANYGYTF
14,TRBJ1-6,TRBV6-5,NA,NA,TGTGCCAGCAGCAACAACAGGGTATATTCACCCCTCCACTTT,CASSNNRVYSPLHF
15,TRBJ2-7,TRBV27,TRBD1,NA,TGTGCCAGCGGGACCGGGACAGATCCCTCCTACGAGCAGTACTTC,CASGTGTDPSYEQYF
17,TRBJ2-3,TRBV4-2,TRBD2,NA,TGTGCCAGCAGCCATTCGGGGCCGGGACTAGCGGGGGGAAGGCAGTATTTT,CASSHSGPGLAGGRQYF
15,TRBJ2-3,TRBV4-3,NA,NA,TGCGCCAGCAGCCAAGATTGGAGGGCCGGGGATACGCAGTATTTT,CASSQDWRAGDTQYF
13,TRBJ2-1,TRBV6-5,NA,NA,TGTGCCAGCAGACCCACCCGGGACTCAGGGCAGTTCTTC,CASRPTRDSGQFF
18,TRBJ2-3,TRBV4-3,TRBD2,NA,TGCGCCAGCAGCCAGATCCCTAGCGGGGCTTCTAGCACAGATACGCAGTATTTT,CASSQIPSGASSTDTQYF